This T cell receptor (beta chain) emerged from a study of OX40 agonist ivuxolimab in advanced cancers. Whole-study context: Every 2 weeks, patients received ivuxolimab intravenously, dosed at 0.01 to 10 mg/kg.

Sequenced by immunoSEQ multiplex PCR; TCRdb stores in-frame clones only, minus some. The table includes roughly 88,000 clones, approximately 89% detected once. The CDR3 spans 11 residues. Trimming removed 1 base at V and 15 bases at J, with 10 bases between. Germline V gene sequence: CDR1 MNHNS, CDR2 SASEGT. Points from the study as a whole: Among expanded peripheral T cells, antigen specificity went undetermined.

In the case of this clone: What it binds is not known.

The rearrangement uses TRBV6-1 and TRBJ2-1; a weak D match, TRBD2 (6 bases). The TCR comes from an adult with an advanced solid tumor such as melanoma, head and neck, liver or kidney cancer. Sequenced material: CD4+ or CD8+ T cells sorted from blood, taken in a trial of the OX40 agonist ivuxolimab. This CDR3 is CASSEGGRPFF. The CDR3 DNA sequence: TGTGCCAGCAGTGAAGGGGGGAGGCCGTTCTTC.